The clone carrying this TCR beta chain was observed at least ten times. Its antigen is unknown. Time point here: patch test 2, 6 weeks after DPC sensitization. Treatment described: therapeutic diphenylcyclopropenone sensitization with weekly scalp DPC. This record comes from a study of human T cells and chemical hapten exposure. Study as a whole: The study traced per-sample TCR yield variation mainly to small differences in pooled library volumes. General study findings and limits: Patch test score showed a positive correlation with PT1 expanded TCR counts.

TCRdb re-derived calls from the RACE reads in MiXCR, one entry per CDR3 protein. The repertoire holds roughly 140,000 distinct CDR3 sequences, with about 11% as singletons. Sequencing was performed on whole blood, taken in connection with sensitization to the hapten diphenylcyclopropenone (DPC). This TCR derives from a woman aged 45-65 years with alopecia areata. Some clones in this sample may be carry-over from other donors' samples.

CDR3 in amino acids: CASSISPTSNQPQHF. CDR3 in DNA: TGTGCCAGTAGTATAAGCCCTACTAGCAATCAGCCCCAGCATTTT. This rearrangement joins TRBV19 to TRBJ1-5; D unresolved. The CDR3 sequence is 15 residues long. The germline gives CDR1 LNHDA, CDR2 SQIVND (reference sequence). V lost 2 bases, J lost 0 bases, and 8 bases lay in between.